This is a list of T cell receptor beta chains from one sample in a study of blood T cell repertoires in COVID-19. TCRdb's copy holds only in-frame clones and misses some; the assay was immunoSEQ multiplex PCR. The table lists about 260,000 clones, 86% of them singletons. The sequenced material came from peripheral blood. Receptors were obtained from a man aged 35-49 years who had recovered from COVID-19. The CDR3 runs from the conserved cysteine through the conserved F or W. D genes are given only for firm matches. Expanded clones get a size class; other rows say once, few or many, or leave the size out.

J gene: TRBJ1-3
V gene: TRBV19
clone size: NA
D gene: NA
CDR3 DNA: TGTGCCAGTGGCGGATTATTTTTAAAAGGTGGAAACACCATATATTTT
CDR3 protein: CASGGLFLKGGNTIYF

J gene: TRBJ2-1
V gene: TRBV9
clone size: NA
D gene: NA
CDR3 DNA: TGTGCCAGCAGCGATGGTTCATTGGGCCTAACCGTCAATGAGCAGTTCTTC
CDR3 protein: CASSDGSLGLTVNEQFF

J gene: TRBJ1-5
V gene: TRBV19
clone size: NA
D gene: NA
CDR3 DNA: TGTGCCAGTACAGGCGGGGGAAGCAATCAGCCCCAGCATTTT
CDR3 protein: CASTGGGSNQPQHF

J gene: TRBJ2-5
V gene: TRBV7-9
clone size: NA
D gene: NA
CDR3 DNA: TGTGCCAGCAGCCCCGGTATTAAGCAAGAGACCCAGTACTTC
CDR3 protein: CASSPGIKQETQYF

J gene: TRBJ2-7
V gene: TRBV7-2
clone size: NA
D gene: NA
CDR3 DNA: TGTGCCAGCAGCCTAATCGGGGACGAGCAGTACTTC
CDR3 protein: CASSLIGDEQYF

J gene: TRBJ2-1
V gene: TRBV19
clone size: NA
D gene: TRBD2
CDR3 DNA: TGTGCCAGTAGCAGCCAAGGACTAGCGGGAGGTCAATTCTTC
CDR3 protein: CASSSQGLAGGQFF

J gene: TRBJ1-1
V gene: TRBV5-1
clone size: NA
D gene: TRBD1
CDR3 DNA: TGCGCCAGCAGCCACGGACAGGGGGACACTGAAGCTTTCTTT
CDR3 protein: CASSHGQGDTEAFF

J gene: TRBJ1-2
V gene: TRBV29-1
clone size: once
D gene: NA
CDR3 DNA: TGCAGCGTTGGAGAGGGAGGCTATGGCTACACCTTC
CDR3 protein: CSVGEGGYGYTF

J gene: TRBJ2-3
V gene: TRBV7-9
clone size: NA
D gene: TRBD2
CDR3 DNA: TGTGCCAGCAGCCCTCGGGGGGGCACAGATACGCAGTATTTT
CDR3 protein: CASSPRGGTDTQYF

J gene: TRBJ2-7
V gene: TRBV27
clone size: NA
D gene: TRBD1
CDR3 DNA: TGTGCCAGCAGGGGGGGACAGGCACCCTACGAGCAGTACTTC
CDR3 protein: CASRGGQAPYEQYF

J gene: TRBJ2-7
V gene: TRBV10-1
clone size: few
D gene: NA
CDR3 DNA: TGCGCCAGCAGTGACAACAGGGAGTACGAGCAGTACTTC
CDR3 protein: CASSDNREYEQYF

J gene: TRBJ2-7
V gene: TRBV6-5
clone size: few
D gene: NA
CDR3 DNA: TGTGCCAGCAGCCAGAGGCAGGGCTACGAGCAGTACTTC
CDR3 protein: CASSQRQGYEQYF

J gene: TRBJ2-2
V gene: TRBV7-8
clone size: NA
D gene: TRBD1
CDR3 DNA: TGTGCCAGCACCGGGACAGGGGTCCCCGGGGAGCTGTTTTTT
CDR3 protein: CASTGTGVPGELFF

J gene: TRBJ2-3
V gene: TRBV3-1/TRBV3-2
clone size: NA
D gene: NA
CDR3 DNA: TGTGCCAGCAGCCTTTGGAGAACTAGGAGCTCTAGCACAGATACGCAGTATTTT
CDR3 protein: CASSLWRTRSSSTDTQYF

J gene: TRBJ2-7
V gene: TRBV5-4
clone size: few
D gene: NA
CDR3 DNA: TGTGCCAGCAGCTTTATAGGGGTTGACGAGCAGTACTTC
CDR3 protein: CASSFIGVDEQYF

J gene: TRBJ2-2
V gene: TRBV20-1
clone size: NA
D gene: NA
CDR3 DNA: TGCAGTGCTAGTTTGCGGAACACCGGGGAGCTGTTTTTT
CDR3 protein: CSASLRNTGELFF

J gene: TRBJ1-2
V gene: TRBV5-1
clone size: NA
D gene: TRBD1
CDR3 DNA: TGCGCCAGCAGCACGGACAGGAGACTGGCTAGGAACTTTGGCTACACCTTC
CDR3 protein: CASSTDRRLARNFGYTF

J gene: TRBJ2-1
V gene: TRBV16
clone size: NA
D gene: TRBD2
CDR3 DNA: TGTGCCAGCAGCCAATCGGGGCGGGCTAGCGGGGTCTACAATGAGCAGTTCTTC
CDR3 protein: CASSQSGRASGVYNEQFF

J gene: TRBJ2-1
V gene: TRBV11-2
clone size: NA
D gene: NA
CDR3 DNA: TGTGCCAGCAGCTTTAGTCCAGGGAAGGATGAGCAGTTCTTC
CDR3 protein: CASSFSPGKDEQFF

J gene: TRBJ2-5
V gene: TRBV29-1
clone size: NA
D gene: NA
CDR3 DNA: TGCAGCGTCATAACGGACGGGGAAGAGACCCAGTACTTC
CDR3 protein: CSVITDGEETQYF

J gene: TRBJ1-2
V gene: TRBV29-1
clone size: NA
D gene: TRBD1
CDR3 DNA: TGCAGCGTTGAAACCCAGGGGGCAGGGGGCTACACCTTC
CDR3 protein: CSVETQGAGGYTF

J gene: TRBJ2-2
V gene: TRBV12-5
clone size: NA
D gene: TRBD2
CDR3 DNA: TGTGCTAGTGGTCTCGGGACTAGCCTTCCCGGGGAGCTGTTTTTT
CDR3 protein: CASGLGTSLPGELFF

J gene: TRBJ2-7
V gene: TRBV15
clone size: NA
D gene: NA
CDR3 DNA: TGTGCCACCAGCAGGGCGGACAGCTACGAGCAGTACTTC
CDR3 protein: CATSRADSYEQYF

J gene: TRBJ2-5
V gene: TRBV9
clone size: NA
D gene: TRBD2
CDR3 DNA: TGTGCCAGCACGCTCCAAGGACTAGCGGGAGAGACCCAGTACTTC
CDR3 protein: CASTLQGLAGETQYF

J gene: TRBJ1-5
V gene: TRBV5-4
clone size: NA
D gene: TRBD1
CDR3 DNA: TGTGCCAGCAGCCCCATTAAGGGGGCCGGAACTAGCAATCAGCCCCAGCATTTT
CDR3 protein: CASSPIKGAGTSNQPQHF

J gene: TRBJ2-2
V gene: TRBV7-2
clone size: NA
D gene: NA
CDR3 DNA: TGTGCCGAGGGGGGCGGGAGAGAGACCGGGGAGCTGTTTTTT
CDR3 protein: CAEGGGRETGELFF

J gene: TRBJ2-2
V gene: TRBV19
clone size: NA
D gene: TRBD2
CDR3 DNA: TGTGCCAGTAGTACTAGCGGGAACACCGGGGAGCTGTTTTTT
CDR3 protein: CASSTSGNTGELFF

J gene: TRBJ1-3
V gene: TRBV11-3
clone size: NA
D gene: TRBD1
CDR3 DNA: TGTGCCAGCAGCTCGGGACAGGGGAGAAACACCATATATTTT
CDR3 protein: CASSSGQGRNTIYF

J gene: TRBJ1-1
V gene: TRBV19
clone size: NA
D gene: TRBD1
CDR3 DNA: TGTGCCAGTAGTGTCGGGCCGCAGGGGGTCACTGAAGCTTTCTTT
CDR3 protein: CASSVGPQGVTEAFF

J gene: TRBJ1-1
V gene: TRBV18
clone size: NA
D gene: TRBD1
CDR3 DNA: TGTGCCAGCTCACCGGGACAGGGGACTGAAGCTTTCTTT
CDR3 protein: CASSPGQGTEAFF

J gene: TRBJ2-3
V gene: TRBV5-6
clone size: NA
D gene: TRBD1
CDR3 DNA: TGTGCCAGCAGCGGGGGACAGGGGACAGATACGCAGTATTTT
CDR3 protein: CASSGGQGTDTQYF

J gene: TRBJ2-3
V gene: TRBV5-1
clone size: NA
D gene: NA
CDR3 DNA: TGCGCCAGCAGCTTGGCACTAGCAGATACGCAGTATTTT
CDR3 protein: CASSLALADTQYF

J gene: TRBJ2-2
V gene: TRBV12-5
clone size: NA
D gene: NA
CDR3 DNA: TGTGCTAGTGGTTTGGTGAGTGTAGCGCCAACCACCGGGGAGCTGTTTTTT
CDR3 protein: CASGLVSVAPTTGELFF

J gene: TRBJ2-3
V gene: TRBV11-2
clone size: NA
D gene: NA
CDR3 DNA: TGTGCCAGCAGCTTAGTTCAGGGTTCAGATACGCAGTATTTT
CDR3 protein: CASSLVQGSDTQYF

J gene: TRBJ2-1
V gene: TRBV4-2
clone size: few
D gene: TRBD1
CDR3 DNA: TGTGCCAGCAGCCAGTCCGGGACAGGGGATGATGAGCAGTTCTTC
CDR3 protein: CASSQSGTGDDEQFF

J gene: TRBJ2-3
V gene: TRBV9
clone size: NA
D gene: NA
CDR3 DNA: TGTGCCAGCAGAGGGGTGGGAGATACGCAGTATTTT
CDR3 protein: CASRGVGDTQYF

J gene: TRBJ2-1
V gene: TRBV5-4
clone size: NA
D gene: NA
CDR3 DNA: TGTGCCAGCAGCTTGGGGGAGTCTATGTACAATGAGCAGTTCTTC
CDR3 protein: CASSLGESMYNEQFF

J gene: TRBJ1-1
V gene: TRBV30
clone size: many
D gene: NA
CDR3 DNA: TGTGCCTGGAGCCCTCGGCGGGGGGCTGAAGCTTTCTTT
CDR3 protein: CAWSPRRGAEAFF

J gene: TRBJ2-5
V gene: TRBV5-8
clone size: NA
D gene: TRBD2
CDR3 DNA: TGTGCCAGCAGCTTTCCCGGGAGGGCCCTCCAAGAGACCCAGTACTTC
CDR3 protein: CASSFPGRALQETQYF

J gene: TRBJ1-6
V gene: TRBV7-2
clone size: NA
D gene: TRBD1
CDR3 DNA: TGTGCCAGCAGCGGACCGGGACAGGGGACCTCACCCCTCCACTTT
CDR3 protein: CASSGPGQGTSPLHF

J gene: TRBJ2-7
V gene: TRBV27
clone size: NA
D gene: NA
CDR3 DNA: TGTGCCAGCAGCCCCATTTCCCCAGGGTTCGGCGGCTCCTACGAGCAGTACTTC
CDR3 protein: CASSPISPGFGGSYEQYF

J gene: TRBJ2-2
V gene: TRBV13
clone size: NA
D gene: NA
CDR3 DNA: TGTGCCAGCAGCTTGGTCGGCGGGAACACCGGGGAGCTGTTTTTT
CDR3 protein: CASSLVGGNTGELFF

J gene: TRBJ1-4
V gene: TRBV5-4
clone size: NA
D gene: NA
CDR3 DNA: TGTGCCAGCAGCCGGACACCTACTAATGAAAAACTGTTTTTT
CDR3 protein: CASSRTPTNEKLFF

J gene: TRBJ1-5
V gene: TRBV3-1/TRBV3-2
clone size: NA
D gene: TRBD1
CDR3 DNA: TGTGCCAGCAGCCATCATCCGACAGGGGACCAGCCCCAGCATTTT
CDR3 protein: CASSHHPTGDQPQHF

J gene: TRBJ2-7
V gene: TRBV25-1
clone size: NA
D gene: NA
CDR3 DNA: TGTGCCAGCAGTGGGGCCAGGGTGGAAGAGCAGTACTTC
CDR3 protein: CASSGARVEEQYF

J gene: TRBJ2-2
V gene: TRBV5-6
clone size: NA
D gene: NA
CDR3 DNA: TGTGCCAGCAGCTTGGCCCTCGGGGAGCTGTTTTTT
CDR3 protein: CASSLALGELFF

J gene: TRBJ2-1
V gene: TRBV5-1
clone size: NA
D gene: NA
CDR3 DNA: TGCGCCAGCAGCCTAAGCTACAATGAGCAGTTCTTC
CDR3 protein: CASSLSYNEQFF

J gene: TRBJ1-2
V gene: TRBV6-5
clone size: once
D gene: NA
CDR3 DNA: TGTGCCAGCACCCCTCAAACAGGGTCATATGGCTACACCTTC
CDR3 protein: CASTPQTGSYGYTF

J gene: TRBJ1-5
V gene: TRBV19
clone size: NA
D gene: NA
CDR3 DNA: TGTGCCAGTAGTATTCAGAGGAGGACCAATCAGCCCCAGCATTTT
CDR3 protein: CASSIQRRTNQPQHF

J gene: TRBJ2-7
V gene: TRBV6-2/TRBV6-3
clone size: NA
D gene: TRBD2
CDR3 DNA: TGTGCCAGCAGCCGTGGACTAGAAGGATACGAGCAGTACTTC
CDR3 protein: CASSRGLEGYEQYF

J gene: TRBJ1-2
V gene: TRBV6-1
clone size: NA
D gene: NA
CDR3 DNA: TGTGCCAGCAGTGAAGTCCCAGGCCGCCACTATGGCTACACCTTC
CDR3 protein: CASSEVPGRHYGYTF

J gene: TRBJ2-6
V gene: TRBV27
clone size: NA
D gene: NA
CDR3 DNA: TGTGCCAGGGAGTGGGCTGGGGCCAACGTCCTGACTTTC
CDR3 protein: CAREWAGANVLTF

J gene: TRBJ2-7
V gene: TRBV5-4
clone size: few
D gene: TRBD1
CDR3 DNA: TGTGCCAGCAGTTCCCGGGACAGGGACGAGCAGTACTTC
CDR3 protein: CASSSRDRDEQYF

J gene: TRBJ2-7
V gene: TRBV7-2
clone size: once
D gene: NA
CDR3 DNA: TGTGCCAGCAGCGCAGGACACAGCTCCTACGAGCAGTACTTC
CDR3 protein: CASSAGHSSYEQYF

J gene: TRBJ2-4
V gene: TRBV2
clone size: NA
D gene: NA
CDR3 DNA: TGTGCCAGCAGTTCGGGTCTCGACAGAAACATTCAGTACTTC
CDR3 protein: CASSSGLDRNIQYF